This T cell receptor (beta chain) stems from a study of cytomegalovirus exposure and HLA in healthy donors. Vbeta (60) and Jbeta (13) primers were used in the PCR. Using immunoSEQ multiplex PCR, the repertoire was profiled, and TCRdb retains in-frame clones only, with some absent. The sample yields roughly 190,000 clones, 70% to 80% seen once. Study-wide results and caveats: TCR beta V- and J-gene trimming, according to a later analysis, was linked to a missense DCLRE1C variant. Rarity characterized most TCR sequences, yet some public TCRs appeared in many donors. As a later analysis showed, several of the most significant clusters appeared to be linked to common viral pathogens.

Germline V gene lookup returns CDR1 KGHSH and CDR2 LQKENI. CDR3 length equals 15 residues. Regarding this clone: The antigen remains undetermined. The junction departs from the called germline gene at one end, perhaps through a read error.

The chain combines TRBV18 with TRBJ2-7; the match to TRBD1 covers 9 bases. This TCR was sampled from a girl aged 10 to 17 in good health and CMV-seropositive. Source material: PBMCs. The DNA of the CDR3 is TGTGCCAGCTCACCCACAGGGGGCCGCTCCTACGGGCAGTACTTC. Translating gives CASSPTGGRSYGQYF.